The 24 T cell receptor beta chains given below trace back to one sample, sequenced in a study of shared clonotypes between healthy human individuals. Clones were read by immunoSEQ multiplex PCR, and TCRdb kept only the in-frame ones, dropping some. The data show some 980,000 clones, with 76% seen just once and approximately 1.5% held by the top ten. Sequenced material: memory CD4+ T cells sorted from blood. Described subset: CD45RA-negative fraction. The source of these receptors is a man in his late teens or twenties in good health.

The chain has TRBV7-9 and TRBJ1-3; the D is unclear. Germline loops: CDR1 SEHNR, CDR2 FQNEAQ (reference sequence). The CDR3 covers 18 residues. V was clipped by 2 bases and J by 4 bases, with 21 bases between them. CDR3 sequence: CASSLNPPRSRAGNTIYF. The DNA of the CDR3 is TGTGCCAGCAGCTTAAACCCGCCGCGTAGTCGGGCAGGAAACACCATATATTTT.

The gene calls are TRBV6-4 and TRBJ2-2, with D unresolved. The CDR3 loop spans 11 amino acids. Germline assignment: CDR1 MRHNA and CDR2 SNTAGT. V was shortened by 5 bases and J by 7 bases, with 5 bases between the two germline ends. The CDR3 reads CASSNSGELFF. CDR3 in DNA: TGTGCCAGCAGTAATAGCGGGGAGCTGTTTTTT.

V gene TRBV10-1 combines with J gene TRBJ1-2, with unresolved D. This CDR3 is 14 amino acids long. V was trimmed by 7 bases and J by 4 bases, leaving 16 bases between them. Germline lookup yields CDR1 WNHNN and CDR2 SYGVQD (reference sequence). In DNA, the CDR3 is TGCGCCAGCACCTTGGGCCCCTTTGGCTATGGCTACACCTTC. It yields the protein CASTLGPFGYGYTF.

A remark on this clone: Within the sample, other DNA sequences also encode this same CDR3. V usage is TRBV6-5 and J usage is TRBJ1-6; D gene ambiguous. The germline CDR1 and CDR2 sequences are MNHEY and SVGAGI. The CDR3 is 14 residues long. V gave up 1 base and J gave up 7 bases, with 8 bases separating them. CDR3 residues: CASSYFGGNSPLHF. The CDR3 region has the DNA TGTGCCAGCAGTTACTTTGGTGGAAATTCACCCCTCCACTTT.

This chain links TRBV13 with TRBJ2-7; TRBD1 aligns across 7 bases. J lost 1 base, V lost 0 bases, and 9 bases had no gene match. Germline CDR1 PRHDT, CDR2 FYEKMQ (reference sequence). The CDR3 runs 17 residues. The CDR3 loop reads CASSLGPQGKGSYEQYF. As DNA, the CDR3 is TGTGCCAGCAGCTTAGGCCCACAGGGGAAAGGATCCTACGAGCAGTACTTC. Full variable domain (remainder filled in from reference TRBV13 and TRBJ2-7): AAGVIQSPRHLIKEKRETATLKCYPIPRHDTVYWYQQGPGQDPQFLISFYEKMQSDKGSIPDRFSAQQFSDYHSELNMSSLELGDSALYFCASSLGPQGKGSYEQYFGPGTRLTVT.

The J gene is TRBJ1-2, the V gene TRBV5-1, with a tentative D call TRBD1 (6 bases). This CDR3 comprises 14 residues. From germline, CDR1 is SGHRS and CDR2 YFSETQ. The V end lost 7 bases, the J end lost 5 bases, and 18 bases lay between the germline ends. The CDR3 protein is CASAKEGQGYGYTF. The CDR3 region has the DNA TGCGCCAGCGCCAAGGAGGGCCAGGGGTATGGCTACACCTTC.

This sequence joins TRBV19 and TRBJ1-2, with TRBD1 matching 12 bases. This CDR3 region has 18 residues. Losses at the gene ends were 3 bases for V and 6 bases for J; bases not matched to a gene: 14. Germline V gene lookup returns CDR1 LNHDA and CDR2 SQIVND (reference sequence). The CDR3 bases are TGTGCCAGTAGTATTTCAAGCTTGGGCGGGACAGGGGGCAATGGCTACACCTTC. This translates into CASSISSLGGTGGNGYTF.

The V gene is TRBV2, the J gene TRBJ2-5; maybe TRBD2 (6 bases). Germline-derived CDR1 and CDR2 are SNHLY and FYNNEI. CDR3 length: 12 residues. V lost 4 bases and J 6 bases, leaving 9 bases between the germline ends. CDR3 bases: TGTGCCAGCAGTGGGGGACTTCAGACCCAGTACTTC. Protein sequence: CASSGGLQTQYF.

This rearrangement joins TRBV15 to TRBJ2-7, with D possibly TRBD2 on 5 matching bases. Trimming removed 2 bases from V and 6 bases from J, with 11 bases in between. Germline CDR1 and CDR2: LNHNV and YYDKDF (reference sequence). This CDR3 comprises 13 residues. The CDR3 coding sequence is TGTGCCACCAGCAGAAACACCGGGGTCGAGCAGTACTTC. As protein: CATSRNTGVEQYF.

This sequence joins TRBV1 and TRBJ1-5; the table names TRBD1, a call not compared with the DNA. TRBV1 is a pseudogene locus. The CDR3 loop spans 17 amino acids. CDR3 coding DNA: TGCACCAGCAGCCGCCCGGGGACCAGGACAGGTAATCAGCCCCAGCATTTT. Its protein is CTSSRPGTRTGNQPQHF.

The genes are TRBV28 and TRBJ1-4; D is perhaps TRBD1 (5 bases). CDR3 length equals 17 residues. Trimming cost V 3 bases and J 8 bases, with 22 bases left between them. CDR1 and CDR2 (germline): MDHEN, SYDVKM. The CDR3 DNA reads TGTGCCAGCAGTTTTTCGGCAGGGAAGACGTCGGGAGAAAAACTGTTTTTT. This translates into CASSFSAGKTSGEKLFF. The whole variable domain, remainder taken from reference TRBV28 and TRBJ1-4, is DVKVTQSSRYLVKRTGEKVFLECVQDMDHENMFWYRQDPGLGLRLIYFSYDVKMKEKGDIPEGYSVSREKKERFSLILESASTNQTSMYLCASSFSAGKTSGEKLFFGSGTQLSVL.

CDR3 nucleotide sequence: TGTGCCAGCAGCCGGCAGGGAAGGGGGAAGACTAGCAATCAGCCCCAGCATTTT. It encodes CASSRQGRGKTSNQPQHF. The genes are TRBV14 and TRBJ1-5, with a weak D call TRBD1 (6 bases). CDR1 and CDR2 (germline): SGHDN, FVKESK. V was cut by 4 bases and J by 0 bases, with 19 bases left in between. This CDR3 has 18 amino acids.

This clone was observed at least ten times. The J gene is TRBJ1-4, the V gene TRBV11-2; TRBD1 matches 10 bases. Germline V lookup: CDR1 SGHAT, CDR2 FQNNGV. J gave up 3 bases and V 6 bases, and 4 bases lay outside the gene matches. CDR3 length equals 15 residues. CDR3 nucleotide sequence: TGTGCCAGCAGGAGGGACAGGGGTCCTAATGAAAAACTGTTTTTT. This translates into CASRRDRGPNEKLFF.

The chain couples TRBV9 to TRBJ2-5; D is undetermined. Germline V CDR1 and CDR2: SGDLS, YYNGEE. V shed 7 bases and J shed 1 base, with 14 bases lying between them. The CDR3 totals 14 residues. As DNA, the CDR3 is TGTGCCAGCGCTCGTTCCTCCGCCCAAGAGACCCAGTACTTC. Its protein product is CASARSSAQETQYF.

The count of this clone is one. This chain connects TRBV18 to TRBJ1-4; no clear D gene. Trimming stripped 5 bases from V and 8 bases from J, with 6 bases between. Germline CDR1 KGHSH, CDR2 LQKENI. The CDR3 contains 11 residues. CDR3 in DNA: TGTGCCAGCTCAGACCGCGAAAAACTGTTTTTT. This translates into CASSDREKLFF.

V gene TRBV10-1 combines with J gene TRBJ2-2, with unresolved D. V lost 5 bases and J lost 0, with 7 bases in between. This CDR3 spans 14 amino acids. Germline lookup yields CDR1 WNHNN and CDR2 SYGVQD (reference sequence). CDR3 in amino acids: CASSRNTNTGELFF. The CDR3 DNA reads as TGCGCCAGCAGTAGGAATACGAACACCGGGGAGCTGTTTTTT.

The genes are TRBV6-1 and TRBJ2-3; 7 positions match TRBD1. Trimming removed 1 base from V and 2 bases from J; junction bases left unmatched: 3. The CDR3 extends over 15 amino acids. From germline, CDR1 is MNHNS and CDR2 SASEGT. CDR3 sequence (DNA): TGTGCCAGCAGTGAAGGGGACAGAAACACAGATACGCAGTATTTT. Protein: CASSEGDRNTDTQYF.

The chain combines TRBV5-1 with TRBJ2-7; D remains ambiguous. Germline loops: CDR1 SGHRS, CDR2 YFSETQ. The CDR3 has 13 amino acids. V shed 0 bases and J shed 6 bases, with 10 bases lying between them. CDR3 in amino acids: CASSLVPGSEQYF. For the CDR3, the DNA is TGCGCCAGCAGCTTGGTACCAGGTTCCGAGCAGTACTTC.

The sample holds a few counts of this clone. This CDR3 reads CASSISGGAYNEQFF. CDR3 bases: TGTGCCAGCAGTATCAGCGGGGGGGCCTACAATGAGCAGTTCTTC. The rearrangement links TRBV28 to TRBJ2-1; 10 positions agree with TRBD2. The germline CDR1 and CDR2 sequences are MDHEN and SYDVKM. The trim removed 5 bases at V and 2 bases at J, leaving 3 bases unmatched. The CDR3 is 15 residues long.

The gene calls are TRBV10-2 and TRBJ2-7; D is perhaps TRBD1 (6 bases). Germline CDR1 WSHSY, CDR2 SAAADI. The CDR3 totals 14 residues. V gave up 6 bases and J gave up 0 bases, with 12 bases separating them. The CDR3, as DNA: TGCGCCAGCAGACAGGGTATCCTCTCCTACGAGCAGTACTTC. It is translated as CASRQGILSYEQYF.

The chain uses TRBV5-1 and TRBJ2-1; TRBD1 matches at 8 bases. V lost 4 bases and J lost 3; bases outside the gene matches: 9. The germline CDR1 and CDR2 sequences are SGHRS and YFSETQ. This CDR3 has 16 residues. The CDR3 DNA reads as TGCGCCAGCAGCACGACAGGGGCCCTTCTCTACAATGAGCAGTTCTTC. It specifies CASSTTGALLYNEQFF. Together with reference TRBV5-1 and TRBJ2-1, the CDR3 gives the full variable domain: KAGVTQTPRYLIKTRGQQVTLSCSPISGHRSVSWYQQTPGQGLQFLFEYFSETQRNKGNFPGRFSGRQFSNSRSEMNVSTLELGDSALYLCASSTTGALLYNEQFFGPGTRLTVL.

The chain employs TRBV2 and TRBJ1-4; 8 bases match TRBD1. Germline lookup yields CDR1 SNHLY and CDR2 FYNNEI. The CDR3 is 14 amino acids. Losses at the gene ends were 6 bases for V and 7 bases for J; bases not matched to a gene: 7. This CDR3 is CASRSGTGGEKLFF. CDR3 sequence (DNA): TGTGCCAGCAGATCCGGGACAGGTGGTGAAAAACTGTTTTTT.

This clone was counted a few times. The CDR3 bases are TGTGCCAGCAGCTTAGATCTTGGATACGAGCAGTACTTC. The encoded protein is CASSLDLGYEQYF. This chain joins TRBV11-2 and TRBJ2-7; D is unresolved. There are 13 residues in the CDR3. V shed 0 bases and J shed 4 bases, with 7 bases lying between them. Germline CDR1 reads SGHAT; CDR2 reads FQNNGV.

The rearrangement joins TRBV6-1 to TRBJ2-4; a weak D match, TRBD2 (6 bases). CDR1 is MNHNS, CDR2 SASEGT, per germline. The CDR3 consists of 15 residues. V was trimmed by 1 base and J by 3 bases, leaving 10 bases between them. The CDR3 reads CASSEGPGDKNIQYF. As DNA, the CDR3 is TGTGCCAGCAGTGAAGGACCGGGGGACAAAAACATTCAGTACTTC.